Below, 28 T cell receptor beta chains from the same sample are listed, as sequenced in a study of blood T cell repertoires in COVID-19. The protocol was immunoSEQ multiplex PCR, while the TCRdb copy is restricted to in-frame clones and leaves out a portion. The profile covers some 250,000 clones, with 65% to 90% appearing a single time and about 14% taken by the ten largest. The specimen sequenced was PBMCs or T cells enriched from blood (not recorded which). All receptors come from a man aged 18 to 35 who had recovered from COVID-19.

This chain uses TRBV19 with TRBJ1-6; no firm D call. The CDR3 is 13 residues long. The germline CDR1 and CDR2 sequences are LNHDA and SQIVND (reference sequence). Trimming took 1 base from V and 9 from J, leaving 7 bases between them. The CDR3 sequence: CASSIALGSPLHF. The CDR3 region has the DNA TGTGCCAGTAGTATAGCTCTCGGTTCACCCCTCCACTTT.

The chain carries TRBV5-6 and TRBJ1-2; TRBD1 matches at 7 bases. The trim removed 6 bases at V and 1 base at J, leaving 12 bases unmatched. This CDR3 comprises 16 residues. Germline-derived CDR1 and CDR2 are SGHDT and YYEEEE. The CDR3 nucleotides are TGTGCCAGCACCCTGAAGTCCCGGGACAGTAACTATGGCTACACCTTC. Translating it yields CASTLKSRDSNYGYTF.

The V call is TRBV5-1, the J call TRBJ2-7; the match to TRBD2 covers 7 bases. The germline V gene encodes CDR1 SGHRS and CDR2 YFSETQ. The CDR3 covers 15 residues. The V gene end was trimmed by 4 bases and the J gene end by 4 bases; junction bases not matched to a gene: 11. CDR3 bases: TGCGCCAGCAGCCCCGGGGCGGGAGTAGTATACGAGCAGTACTTC. Amino acid sequence: CASSPGAGVVYEQYF.

This clone was counted a single time. This rearrangement joins TRBV30 to TRBJ2-7, with TRBD2 identical over 10 bases. CDR1 and CDR2 (germline): GTSNPN, SVGIG (reference sequence). The CDR3 runs 14 residues. V dropped 4 bases and J dropped 4; count of bases not matched to a gene: 7. CDR3 DNA sequence: TGTGCCTGGAACAGAGCGGGAGGGGAGTACGAGCAGTACTTC. Encoded protein: CAWNRAGGEYEQYF.

The V call is TRBV30, the J call TRBJ2-1; D perhaps matches TRBD2 (5 bases). The CDR3 runs to 14 residues. V lost 1 base and J lost 9, with 16 bases in between. In germline, CDR1 is GTSNPN, CDR2 SVGIG (reference sequence). CDR3 region: CAWSENNPRGEQFF. CDR3 nucleotides: TGTGCCTGGAGTGAGAATAACCCCCGGGGTGAGCAGTTCTTC.

V and J are TRBV3-1 (or the pseudogene TRBV3-2) and TRBJ2-3, with a tentative D call TRBD1 (6 bases). Trimming removed 0 bases from V and 1 base from J, with 8 bases in between. The CDR3 runs to 15 residues. Germline values: CDR1 LGHDT, CDR2 YNNKEL (reference sequence). The CDR3 loop is CASSQESGGTDTQYF. The CDR3 DNA sequence: TGTGCCAGCAGCCAAGAGTCAGGGGGCACAGATACGCAGTATTTT.

The chain joins TRBV7-8 to TRBJ2-2; tentative D call: TRBD2 (6 bases). V was cut by 0 bases and J by 7 bases, with 18 bases left in between. Germline V CDR1 and CDR2: SGHVS, FQNEAQ. The CDR3 sequence is 17 residues long. The CDR3, as DNA: TGTGCCAGCAGCTTAGCGGAGGAGGGTGTCCACAGCGGGGAGCTGTTTTTT. Translated: CASSLAEEGVHSGELFF.

This chain links TRBV7-9 with TRBJ2-7, with unresolved D. The CDR3 runs to 12 residues. Trimming stripped 5 bases from V and 3 bases from J, with 8 bases between. Germline V gene data show CDR1 as SEHNR and CDR2 as FQNEAQ (reference sequence). As DNA, the CDR3 is TGTGCCAGCAGCGTACGACTCTACGAGCAGTACTTC. This sequence encodes CASSVRLYEQYF.

The V gene is TRBV7-2, the J gene TRBJ1-5; D ambiguous. This CDR3 has 11 residues. Germline lookup yields CDR1 SGHTA and CDR2 FQGNSA. Trimming stripped 5 bases from V and 3 bases from J, with 2 bases between. CDR3 sequence (DNA): TGTGCCAGCAGCCACAATCAGCCCCAGCATTTT. Its translation is CASSHNQPQHF. The variable domain in full, with the rest retrieved from reference TRBV7-2 and TRBJ1-5, is GAGVSQSPSNKVTEKGKDVELRCDPISGHTALYWYRQSLGQGLEFLIYFQGNSAPDKSGLPSDRFSAERTGGSVSTLTIQRTQQEDSAVYLCASSHNQPQHFGDGTRLSIL.

The chain is built from TRBV9 and TRBJ2-7; 9 nucleotides match TRBD2. Trimming at V came to 0 bases and at J to 2 bases, leaving 3 bases not matched to a gene. This CDR3 comprises 15 residues. Per germline, CDR1 SGDLS and CDR2 YYNGEE. The CDR3 DNA is TGTGCCAGCAGCGTAGAGGTAGCGGGAGCCTACGAGCAGTACTTC. Translating gives CASSVEVAGAYEQYF.

The CDR3 coding sequence is TGTGCCAGCAGTGCCGCCTATAATCAGCCCCAGCATTTT. This codes for CASSAAYNQPQHF. V usage is TRBV2 and J usage is TRBJ1-5; no firm D call. CDR3 length: 13 amino acids. Trimming took off 4 bases at V and 4 bases at J, with 8 bases between the two ends. Germline V gene sequence: CDR1 SNHLY, CDR2 FYNNEI.

V gene TRBV6-4 combines with J gene TRBJ2-7; TRBD1 matches 7 bases. The CDR3 runs 14 residues. The trim removed 3 bases at V and 5 bases at J, leaving 7 bases unmatched. Germline V CDR1 and CDR2: MRHNA, SNTAGT. As DNA, the CDR3 is TGTGCCAGCAGTGAACACGGGACAGCCGACGAGCAGTACTTC. It specifies CASSEHGTADEQYF.

The genes are TRBV11-2 and TRBJ2-7; 9 nucleotides line up with TRBD1. Trimming removed 1 base from V and 2 bases from J; junction bases left unmatched: 6. Germline CDR1 reads SGHAT; CDR2 reads FQNNGV. The CDR3 covers 16 residues. CDR3 nucleotide sequence: TGTGCCAGCAGCTTAGGGCCTGGGACAGGGCCCTACGAGCAGTACTTC. Amino acids: CASSLGPGTGPYEQYF.

The chain uses TRBV11-2 and TRBJ1-1; D is unresolved. The CDR3 spans 14 residues. Trimming cost V 2 bases and J 1 base, with 8 bases left between them. Per the germline V gene, CDR1 is SGHAT and CDR2 is FQNNGV. The CDR3 reads CASSLSRENTEAFF. The CDR3 DNA sequence: TGTGCCAGCAGCTTATCCCGGGAGAACACTGAAGCTTTCTTT. Full variable domain (outside the CDR3, taken from reference TRBV11-2 and TRBJ1-1): EAGVAQSPRYKIIEKRQSVAFWCNPISGHATLYWYQQILGQGPKLLIQFQNNGVVDDSQLPKDRFSAERLKGVDSTLKIQPAKLEDSAVYLCASSLSRENTEAFFGQGTRLTVV.

The CDR3 DNA is TGTGCCAGTAGCGCGACAGCTTTCAATCAGCCCCAGCATTTT. Its protein product is CASSATAFNQPQHF. The rearrangement uses TRBV19 and TRBJ1-5; TRBD1 is a possible D gene (5 bases). This CDR3 region has 14 residues. Per the germline V gene, CDR1 is LNHDA and CDR2 is SQIVND (reference sequence). Trimming left V 6 bases short and J 3 bases short, with 12 bases between. The whole variable domain, filled in from reference TRBV19 and TRBJ1-5, reads DGGITQSPKYLFRKEGQNVTLSCEQNLNHDAMYWYRQDPGQGLRLIYYSQIVNDFQKGDIAEGYSVSREKKESFPLTVTSAQKNPTAFYLCASSATAFNQPQHFGDGTRLSIL.

V is TRBV7-9 and J is TRBJ2-7; D is undetermined. The CDR3 is 12 residues long. The ends were cut back, 5 bases at V and 4 bases at J, with 9 bases in the middle. In germline, CDR1 is SEHNR, CDR2 FQNEAQ (reference sequence). In DNA, the CDR3 is TGTGCCAGCAGCCCTAACCCATACGAGCAGTACTTC. Translated: CASSPNPYEQYF.

The rearrangement uses TRBV12-3 or TRBV12-4 and TRBJ2-5; no definite D call. CDR3 length: 13 residues. Trimming shortened V by 6 bases and J by 5 bases, and 13 bases separated the two germline ends. CDR3 in amino acids: CASRAQVYETQYF. CDR3 bases: TGTGCCAGCAGGGCACAAGTTTACGAGACCCAGTACTTC.

In its sample, this clone is medium-sized. J is TRBJ2-3 and V is TRBV12-3 or TRBV12-4; D might be TRBD2 (6 bases). The germline V and J ends were trimmed by 6 bases and 2 bases, with 9 bases remaining between them. The CDR3 is 13 amino acids. CDR3 coding DNA: TGTGCCAGCAGAGGCGGGATCACAGATACGCAGTATTTT. Translating gives CASRGGITDTQYF.

V gene TRBV28 combines with J gene TRBJ1-5, with TRBD1 matching over 11 bases. The CDR3 contains 15 residues. The V gene end was trimmed by 2 bases and the J gene end by 6 bases; junction bases not matched to a gene: 3. From germline, CDR1 is MDHEN and CDR2 SYDVKM. The DNA of the CDR3 is TGTGCCAGCAGTTTAATCGGGACAGGGGGTCAGCCCCAGCATTTT. Encoded protein: CASSLIGTGGQPQHF. Combining the CDR3 with reference TRBV28 and TRBJ1-5 gives the whole variable domain DVKVTQSSRYLVKRTGEKVFLECVQDMDHENMFWYRQDPGLGLRLIYFSYDVKMKEKGDIPEGYSVSREKKERFSLILESASTNQTSMYLCASSLIGTGGQPQHFGDGTRLSIL.

This clone was counted a single time. J is TRBJ1-5 and V is TRBV27, with TRBD1 matching over 9 bases. Germline V gives CDR1 MNHEY, CDR2 SMNVEV (reference sequence). V lost 3 bases, J lost 5 bases, and 2 bases stayed unmatched. CDR3 length: 14 residues. CDR3 sequence reads: CASSFGQGYQPQHF. The CDR3 DNA sequence: TGTGCCAGCAGTTTCGGACAGGGGTATCAGCCCCAGCATTTT.

This clone has just one count. V is TRBV29-1 and J is TRBJ2-1; weak D call: TRBD1 (6 bases). V was clipped by 5 bases and J by 9 bases, with 11 bases between them. The CDR3 extends over 11 amino acids. The germline CDR1 and CDR2 sequences are SQVTM and ANQGSEA. CDR3 nucleotide sequence: TGCAGCGTTCTTGGGGGCGGTGAGCAGTTCTTC. Protein sequence: CSVLGGGEQFF.

The chain has TRBV21-1 and TRBJ1-5; the D call in the table, TRBD1, was not verified against the DNA. TRBV21-1 is marked as a pseudogene. This CDR3 comprises 22 residues. CDR3 in amino acids: CASSTPPRDTHSEDIVNQPQHF. The CDR3 DNA reads as TGTGCCAGCAGCACTCCGCCCCGGGACACCCATAGCGAGGACATAGTCAATCAGCCCCAGCATTTT.

The chain is built from TRBV4-2 and TRBJ2-7, with D maybe TRBD2 (5 bases). There are 15 residues in the CDR3. With 1 base removed from V and 3 bases from J, the gap between germline ends came to 13 bases. From germline, CDR1 is LGHNA and CDR2 YNFKEQ. Here the CDR3 reads CASSQVSGGLYEQYF. The CDR3 region has the DNA TGTGCCAGCAGCCAAGTCTCTGGCGGACTCTACGAGCAGTACTTC.

This clone has only a few counts. The chain has TRBV6-2 or TRBV6-3 and TRBJ1-1, with D possibly being TRBD1 (5 bases). CDR3 size: 13 residues. Deletions cut 5 bases from V and 6 bases from J, with 13 bases between. The germline gives CDR1 MNHEY, CDR2 SVGEGT. CDR3 bases: TGTGCCAGCAGTCTGACAGAGCGCGCTGAAGCTTTCTTT. It yields the protein CASSLTERAEAFF.

V and J are TRBV7-9 and TRBJ1-4; D is perhaps TRBD1 (6 bases). Germline-derived CDR1 and CDR2 are SEHNR and FQNEAQ (reference sequence). The CDR3 sequence is 15 residues long. The V and J ends lost 2 bases and 7 bases respectively, with 14 bases between them. DNA for the CDR3: TGTGCCAGCAGCTTACCCGAGGGGGGGACTGAAAAACTGTTTTTT. Protein: CASSLPEGGTEKLFF.

The chain combines TRBV21-1 with TRBJ2-2; TRBD1 is the table's D call and was not checked against the DNA. TRBV21-1 is a recognized pseudogene. CDR3 length: 20 amino acids. Here the CDR3 DNA reads TGTGCCAGCAGCCTACGGAAACAGGAAGCTTATACCCCAGACCCCGGGGAGCTGTTTTTT. This sequence encodes CASSLRKQEAYTPDPGELFF.

V is TRBV4-1 and J is TRBJ2-6, with D possibly TRBD2 on 5 matching bases. The germline V gene has CDR1 MGHRA and CDR2 YSYEKL. This CDR3 is built from 14 residues. The ends were cut back, 5 bases at V and 4 bases at J, with 9 bases in the middle. CDR3 DNA: TGCGCCAGCAGCTACGGGGTGGGGGCCAACGTCCTGACTTTC. Translation gives CASSYGVGANVLTF.

This rearrangement joins TRBV4-1 to TRBJ1-4, with D tentatively TRBD1 (6 bases). V was clipped by 5 bases and J by 2 bases, with 18 bases between them. The V gene's germline CDR1 is MGHRA and CDR2 YSYEKL. The length of the CDR3 is 17 residues. The CDR3 nucleotides are TGCGCCAGCAGCTTCCGTCAGGGGCTCGGGACTAATGAAAAACTGTTTTTT. Amino acids: CASSFRQGLGTNEKLFF.